This TCR beta chain was documented in a study of T cells in Graves' hyperthyroidism and ophthalmopathy (dated by TCRdb to the late 2010s). Background for the entire study: Peripheral blood was sampled at the time of initial diagnosis, prior to any treatment. The 85 to 100 discovery patients were randomly split 7:3 into training and test sets. Prospective prediction of ophthalmopathy was tested in an independent validation cohort of some 19 hyperthyroidism patients and roughly 16 patients who later progressed to ophthalmopathy. After sampling, hyperthyroidism patients received methimazole starting at 30 mg daily, and ophthalmopathy patients received high-dose intravenous methylprednisolone. In addition, the study compared T-cell repertoires in thyroid tissue and in blood from roughly six Graves' hyperthyroidism patients. A discovery cohort of approximately 97 patients, approximately 45 with Graves' ophthalmopathy and over 55 with stable Graves' hyperthyroidism, was used to find distinguishing TCR V-J signatures. TCR Vbeta CDR3 sequencing of 120 to 150 peripheral blood samples (around 45 ophthalmopathy, about 75 hyperthyroidism and approximately 17 progressor patients) is reported in the paper. What the work shows at the level of the full study, not this receptor alone: Most expanded thyroid clonotypes (frequency above 0.001) were also found in blood, which suggests that blood repertoires may mirror thyroid immune responses. In validation, the model predicted progression to ophthalmopathy a median of about 5.9 months before onset, with roughly 71% sensitivity and roughly 72% specificity. A 13 V-J signature model separated ophthalmopathy from stable hyperthyroidism, with approximately 87% sensitivity and about 81% specificity in cross-validation and 80%/75% in testing. Sample size was not statistically predetermined, and blinding of investigators to group allocation was not performed.

Ophthalmopathy patients had moderately to severely active disease, Clinical Activity Score of at least 3, NOSPECS grade of at least 4, and duration under 3 months. Exclusion was applied to patients with uncontrolled infections, other autoimmune diseases, pregnancy or lactation. Diagnoses relied on clinical symptoms, serum thyroxine and TRAb, thyroid ultrasound and orbital computed tomography. PBMCs were isolated from approximately 10 ml of fresh peripheral blood by Ficoll-Paque density gradient centrifugation. Trizol reagent was used to extract total RNA, and RNA quality was then checked on an Agilent 2100 Bioanalyzer. This clonotype appeared a few times. Its antigen has not been determined. A junction boundary mismatches the germline segment, possibly from a read error. Via the germline V gene, CDR1 is SGHVS and CDR2 FNYEAQ. From cysteine to phenylalanine, the CDR3 is 13 amino acids long. Only the CDR3 DNA is retained, 39 bases long and in frame from the first base.

TCR beta CDR3 regions were amplified from RNA transcripts. For the first round of RT-PCR on the TCR CDR3, the HTBI primer set was used together with the Qiagen OneStep RT-PCR kit. Libraries were constructed in a second round of multiplex PCR, after which size selection and purification were carried out. Paired-end sequencing of the libraries was performed with 100 bp reads on an Illumina HiSeq2000. Per the original workflow: SOAPnuke was used to process the raw data, with reads discarded if the reads contained adapters or uncalled bases, had a mean Phred below 15, or lacked an exact constant-primer or identifier match. COPE v1.2.5 was used to merge the high-quality paired reads, and each unique nucleotide sequence was defined as a clonotype. Clonotypes were aligned to IMGT TRBV, TRBD and TRBJ reference segments using MiTCR v1.1. Analysis was restricted to V-J combinations with a frequency above 0.0001, which covered 98% to 99.2% of repertoires. A TCS score was defined as the ratio of F50 (clonal expansion) to E x V (chaos), with BLOSUM62-based TCRdist applied between CDR3 peptides within each V-J. Welch's t-statistics and random forest reduced roughly 540 V-J features to some 14, which were used in a naive Bayes classifier (R e1071). TCRdb reprocessed the public reads (quality trimming at Q25 with fastp, clone calling with MiXCR) and kept in-frame beta chains. Rows with one shared CDR3 protein collapse into an entry with the most common genes and DNA. In this record, the V and J calls reflect TCRdb's handling and not the investigators' own analysis. The sample table holds around 520,000 distinct CDR3 sequences, of which approximately 24% were seen once. The top ten clones comprise about 11% of the sample.

This clonotype was sampled from a woman aged 30 to 39 with Graves' ophthalmopathy. Sequenced: blood. This receptor chain uses TRBV7-6 and TRBJ1-5; the D gene assignment is ambiguous. CDR3 reads: CASSSVRNQPQHF. The nucleotides are TGTGCCAGCAGCTCTGTCCGAAATCAGCCTCAGCATTTT.